The 19 T cell receptor beta chains given below trace back to one sample, sequenced in a study of human T cells and chemical hapten exposure. The library put unique molecular identifiers onto individual cDNA molecules. TCRdb used MiXCR to reprocess the reads, holding one entry per CDR3 protein. The sample data list approximately 35 distinct CDR3 sequences. Unfractionated whole blood was the source from which total RNA was extracted. What was sequenced was whole blood. The receptor set was obtained from a human donor who had alopecia or was a healthy volunteer (not recorded which). Some clones in this sample may be carry-over from other donors' samples. This table probably holds off-target reads from a library built for another chain.

V usage is TRBV20-1 and J usage is TRBJ2-7; no reliable D call. The CDR3 is 10 amino acids. Per germline, CDR1 DFQATT and CDR2 SNEGSKA (reference sequence). V dropped 4 bases and J dropped 3 bases, with 4 bases sitting between them. In DNA form, the CDR3 reads TGCAGTGCTAACAACTACGAGCAGTACTTC. Translated, it gives CSANNYEQYF.

V is TRBV7-8 and J is TRBJ1-3; D is unclear. The CDR3 contains 14 residues. V lost 5 bases to trimming and J lost 1 base, with 9 bases between them. CDR1 and CDR2 from the germline V gene are SGHVS and FQNEAQ. CDR3 sequence: CASSESGSGNTIYF. The CDR3 DNA follows: TGTGCCAGCAGCGAAAGTGGGTCTGGAAACACCATATATTTT.

In nucleotides, the CDR3 is TGTGCCAGCAGCTTAGCGTCGGGACCGGGTGTGGGGACCCAGTACTTC. Translation: CASSLASGPGVGTQYF. The V and J genes are TRBV7-2 and TRBJ2-5; D is possibly TRBD1 or TRBD2 (5 bases each). The CDR3 runs to 16 residues. Per the germline V gene, CDR1 is SGHTA and CDR2 is FQGNSA. Trimming left V 0 bases short and J 7 bases short, with 18 bases between.

The gene calls are TRBV28 and TRBJ1-2; D is unclear. V lost 6 bases, J lost 4 bases, and 15 bases lay in between. CDR3 length: 14 residues. Per germline, CDR1 MDHEN and CDR2 SYDVKM. In nucleotides, the CDR3 is TGTGCCAGCAGACCCAACGGAGTGCGCTATGGCTACACCTTC. Amino acids: CASRPNGVRYGYTF.

This clonotype occurred a few times. The gene calls are TRBV28 and TRBJ2-6; D is ambiguous. Deletions cut 6 bases from V and 11 bases from J, with 14 bases between. From germline, CDR1 is MDHEN and CDR2 SYDVKM. CDR3 length: 13 amino acids. CDR3 region: CASRSTTVDVLTF. The DNA for the CDR3 is TGTGCCAGCAGGAGTACAACGGTTGACGTCCTGACTTTC.

This chain uses TRBV11-2 with TRBJ2-7, with D unresolved. Germline lookup yields CDR1 SGHAT and CDR2 FQNNGV. Trimming cost V 1 base and J 2 bases, with 0 bases left between them. CDR3 length: 11 residues. The CDR3 is CASSLAYEQYF. CDR3 sequence (DNA): TGTGCCAGCAGCTTAGCCTACGAGCAGTACTTC.

This chain connects TRBV10-3 to TRBJ2-3, with 8 bases fitting TRBD2. The CDR3 covers 17 residues. Germline trimming cut 4 bases from V and 2 bases from J; bases unmatched to any gene: 11. The V gene's germline CDR1 is ENHRY and CDR2 SYGVKD. This chain's CDR3 is CAISVISGIVATDTQYF. For the CDR3, the DNA is TGTGCCATCAGTGTAATTAGCGGGATAGTAGCCACAGATACGCAGTATTTT.

J is TRBJ2-1 and V is TRBV2, with 7 bases that match TRBD2. The junction had 5 bases not matched to a gene; V was cut back by 1 base and J by 8 bases. Germline loops: CDR1 SNHLY, CDR2 FYNNEI. This CDR3 has 14 amino acids. The CDR3 is CASSEGGRVDEQFF. The CDR3 DNA follows: TGTGCCAGCAGTGAAGGTGGGAGGGTCGATGAGCAGTTCTTC. Looking up the rest from reference TRBV2 and TRBJ2-1 gives the full variable domain: EPEVTQTPSHQVTQMGQEVILRCVPISNHLYFYWYRQILGQKVEFLVSFYNNEISEKSEIFDDQFSVERPDGSNFTLKIRSTKLEDSAMYFCASSEGGRVDEQFFGPGTRLTVL.

V gene TRBV12-3 or TRBV12-4 combines with J gene TRBJ1-4; perhaps TRBD1 as D (5 bases). Trimming removed 2 bases from V and 4 bases from J, with 8 bases in between. This CDR3 contains 14 residues. This CDR3 reads CASSLQGLNEKLFF. CDR3 sequence (DNA): TGTGCCAGCAGTTTACAGGGACTTAATGAAAAACTGTTTTTT.

The sample holds a few counts of this clonotype. CDR3 loop: CASAGQGTIRGETQYF. The CDR3 coding sequence is TGTGCCAGCGCGGGACAGGGAACTATCAGGGGTGAGACCCAGTACTTC. This chain links TRBV2 with TRBJ2-5, with TRBD1 matching over 9 bases. From germline, CDR1 is SNHLY and CDR2 FYNNEI. This CDR3 comprises 16 residues. The V and J ends lost 8 bases and 5 bases, in that order; junction bases with no gene match: 15. Using reference TRBV2 and TRBJ2-5 for the parts outside the CDR3, the full variable domain is EPEVTQTPSHQVTQMGQEVILRCVPISNHLYFYWYRQILGQKVEFLVSFYNNEISEKSEIFDDQFSVERPDGSNFTLKIRSTKLEDSAMYFCASAGQGTIRGETQYFGPGTRLLVL.

This clonotype was seen only a few times. This chain's CDR3 is CASSLVAGGPMEQFF. The CDR3 region has the DNA TGTGCCAGCAGTTTAGTAGCGGGAGGCCCAATGGAGCAGTTCTTC. This sequence joins TRBV12-3 or TRBV12-4 and TRBJ2-1; 10 nucleotides align to TRBD2. With V trimmed by 1 base and J by 10 bases, 7 bases remained unmatched. The length of the CDR3 is 15 residues.

V is TRBV7-9 and J is TRBJ2-1; tentatively, D is TRBD2 (6 bases). Germline lookup yields CDR1 SEHNR and CDR2 FQNEAQ (reference sequence). Between the trimmed V and J ends, which lost 0 bases and 7 bases, there was a span of 13 bases. The CDR3 has 15 residues. In DNA form, the CDR3 reads TGTGCCAGCAGCTTAGCCGGGACTCTAGATAATGAGCAGTTCTTC. This translates into CASSLAGTLDNEQFF.

The chain employs TRBV29-1 and TRBJ2-3, with D unclear. Trimming cost V 4 bases and J 1 base, with 6 bases left between them. Germline V gene sequence: CDR1 SQVTM, CDR2 ANQGSEA. The CDR3 loop spans 12 amino acids. The CDR3 bases are TGCAGCGTTGTCAGCGGCACAGATACGCAGTATTTT. Amino acids: CSVVSGTDTQYF.

This CDR3 is CASSLPIQETQYF. CDR3 nucleotides: TGTGCCAGCAGTTTGCCTATACAAGAGACCCAGTACTTC. V and J are TRBV12-3 or TRBV12-4 and TRBJ2-5; no firm D call. The CDR3 consists of 13 residues. Trimming removed 3 bases at V and 2 bases at J, with 7 bases between.

The CDR3 coding sequence is TGCAGCGCCTCCACAGGGGTAAGCTCCTACGAGCAGTACTTC. Protein product: CSASTGVSSYEQYF. V and J are TRBV29-1 and TRBJ2-7; 7 bases are a match to TRBD1. J lost 0 bases, V lost 7 bases, and 9 bases had no gene match. The CDR3 sequence is 14 residues long. CDR1 is SQVTM, CDR2 ANQGSEA, per germline.

CDR3 sequence reads: CASSYERVSVEQFF. The CDR3 coding sequence is TGTGCCAGCAGTTACGAGAGGGTTAGCGTTGAGCAGTTCTTC. The chain recombines TRBV6-5 with TRBJ2-1; D possibly corresponds to TRBD2 (5 bases). This CDR3 contains 14 residues. Looked up from germline, CDR1 is MNHEY and CDR2 is SVGAGI. V gave up 2 bases and J gave up 9 bases, with 14 bases separating them.

In this sample, this clonotype turned up a few times. The rearrangement uses TRBV6-5 and TRBJ2-7; 11 bases line up with TRBD2. CDR1 and CDR2 from the germline V gene are MNHEY and SVGAGI. V lost 5 bases to trimming and J lost 6 bases; unmatched junction nucleotides: 6. The CDR3 spans 14 residues. The CDR3 protein is CASSQGLAVAEQYF. DNA of the CDR3: TGTGCCAGCAGTCAGGGACTAGCGGTAGCCGAGCAGTACTTC.

This clonotype is labeled hyperexpanded (1% or more). This chain joins TRBV7-2 and TRBJ2-3, with D perhaps TRBD2 (7 bases). Germline V gene lookup returns CDR1 SGHTA and CDR2 FQGNSA. Trimming took off 3 bases at V and 4 bases at J, with 11 bases between the two ends. The CDR3 runs to 14 residues. The CDR3 region has the DNA TGTGCCAGCAGCTTGGGGGGGGCGGCAGATACGCAGTATTTT. This gives the protein CASSLGGAADTQYF.

V and J are TRBV12-3 or TRBV12-4 and TRBJ2-3; 10 positions agree with TRBD2. Germline trimming cut 6 bases from V and 5 bases from J; bases unmatched to any gene: 11. The CDR3 is 16 residues long. Written as DNA, the CDR3 is TGTGCCAGCAGCCCTCCCCTAGCGGGAGCAGGAGATACGCAGTATTTT. Encoded protein: CASSPPLAGAGDTQYF.